One T cell receptor (beta chain) is described in this entry. Its antigen is currently unknown. Here immunoSEQ multiplex PCR was the method, and the copy in TCRdb shows in-frame clones only, minus some. The sample contains around 70,000 clones, more than 80% of which appear only once. The CDR3 sequence is 15 residues long. CDR1 WNHNN and CDR2 SYGVQD come from the germline V gene (reference sequence). V dropped 3 bases and J dropped 0 bases, with 12 bases sitting between them. The data were obtained in a study of graft-versus-host responses after intestinal transplantation. Study at large: Recipients received multivisceral, liver-intestinal, or isolated intestinal transplants. Once they had received anti-thymocyte globulin induction, all recipients took tacrolimus and steroids for two to three years. Points from the study as a whole: Investigators detected GvH clones in recipient marrow, with some emerging earlier in ileum or blood.

This material consisted of unstimulated CD8+ T cells sorted from spleen or lymph node cells, taken before intestinal transplant. This TCR was sampled from a human donor who received an intestinal transplant. This chain joins TRBV10-1 and TRBJ2-7; possibly TRBD2 for D (5 bases). The chain's CDR3 is CASSDWTGSSYEQYF. For the CDR3, the DNA is TGCGCCAGCAGTGATTGGACGGGAAGCTCCTACGAGCAGTACTTC.